This TCR beta chain comes out of a study of blood T cell repertoires in COVID-19. For the study at large: Whether acute or convalescent, the COVID-19 samples came from the United States, Italy and Spain.

The CDR3 sequence is 16 residues long. The junction had 8 bases not matched to a gene; V was cut back by 5 bases and J by 2 bases. From germline, CDR1 is SGHTA and CDR2 FQGNSA. In its sample, this clone was seen once. Authors' analysis steps: Estimation of nucleated cell counts was performed using reference gene primer amplification. Here immunoSEQ multiplex PCR was the method, and the copy in TCRdb shows in-frame clones only, minus some. V and J calls and clone size are as listed in that table; D and trimming were resolved from the DNA. The sample has more than 300,000 clones; about 87% are singletons.

This chain connects TRBV7-2 to TRBJ2-3, with 9 bases fitting TRBD2. The clonotype comes from a woman aged 25 to 45 with COVID-19, enrolled during active disease. The source material was peripheral blood. Here the CDR3 DNA reads TGTGCCAGCAGCCCCTTGGCGGGAGGGATCACAGATACGCAGTATTTT. It is translated as CASSPLAGGITDTQYF.